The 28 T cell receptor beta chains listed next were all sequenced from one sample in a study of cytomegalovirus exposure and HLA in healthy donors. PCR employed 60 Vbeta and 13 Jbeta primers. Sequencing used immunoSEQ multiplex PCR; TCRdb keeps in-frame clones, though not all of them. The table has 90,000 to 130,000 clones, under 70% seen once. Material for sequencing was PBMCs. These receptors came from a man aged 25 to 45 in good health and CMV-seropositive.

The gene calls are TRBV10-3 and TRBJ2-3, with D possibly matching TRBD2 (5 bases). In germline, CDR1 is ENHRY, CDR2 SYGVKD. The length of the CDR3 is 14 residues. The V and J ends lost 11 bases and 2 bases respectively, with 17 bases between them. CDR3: CASSGAAPTDTQYF. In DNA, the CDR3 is TGTGCCTCCAGCGGAGCAGCTCCCACAGATACGCAGTATTTT.

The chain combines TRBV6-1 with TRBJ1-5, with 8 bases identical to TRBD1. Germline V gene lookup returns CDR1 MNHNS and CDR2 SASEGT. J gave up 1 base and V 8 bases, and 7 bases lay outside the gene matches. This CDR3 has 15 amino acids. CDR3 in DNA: TGTGCCAGCGGATCGACAGGGGCAAGCAATCAGCCCCAGCATTTT. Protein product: CASGSTGASNQPQHF.

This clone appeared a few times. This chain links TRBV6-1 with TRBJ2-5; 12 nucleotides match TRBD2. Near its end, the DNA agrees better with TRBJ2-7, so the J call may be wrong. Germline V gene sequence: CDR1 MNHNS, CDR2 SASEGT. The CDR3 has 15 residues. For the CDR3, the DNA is TGTGCCAGCGGTTCAGCCCCTAGCGGGGGGGACGAGCAGTACTTC. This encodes CASGSAPSGGDEQYF.

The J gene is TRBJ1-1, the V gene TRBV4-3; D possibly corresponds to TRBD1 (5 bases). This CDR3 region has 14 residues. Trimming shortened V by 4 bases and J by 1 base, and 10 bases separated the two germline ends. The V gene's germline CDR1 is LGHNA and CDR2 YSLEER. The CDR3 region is CASSPGGGNTEAFF. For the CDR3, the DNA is TGCGCCAGCAGCCCGGGGGGAGGGAACACTGAAGCTTTCTTT.

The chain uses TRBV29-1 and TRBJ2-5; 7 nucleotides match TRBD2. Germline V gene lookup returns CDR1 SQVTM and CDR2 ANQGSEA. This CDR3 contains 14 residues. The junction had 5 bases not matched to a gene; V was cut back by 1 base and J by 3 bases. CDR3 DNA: TGCAGCGTTGAAGCTCTAGCGGTCAAAGAGACCCAGTACTTC. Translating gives CSVEALAVKETQYF.

The CDR3 nucleotides read TGTGCCAGCAGTCCCGGAGTTTATGGCTACACCTTC. This codes for CASSPGVYGYTF. The chain carries TRBV6-5 and TRBJ1-2; no clear D. The CDR3 is made up of 12 amino acids. Germline CDR1 is MNHEY and CDR2 is SVGAGI. V gave up 5 bases and J gave up 5 bases, with 9 bases separating them.

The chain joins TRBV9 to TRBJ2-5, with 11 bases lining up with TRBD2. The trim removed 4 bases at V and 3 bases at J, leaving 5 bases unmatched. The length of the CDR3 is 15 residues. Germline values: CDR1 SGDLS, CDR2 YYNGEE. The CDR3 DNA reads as TGTGCCAGCAGCACGGGACTAGCGGTGAAAGAGACCCAGTACTTC. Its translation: CASSTGLAVKETQYF.

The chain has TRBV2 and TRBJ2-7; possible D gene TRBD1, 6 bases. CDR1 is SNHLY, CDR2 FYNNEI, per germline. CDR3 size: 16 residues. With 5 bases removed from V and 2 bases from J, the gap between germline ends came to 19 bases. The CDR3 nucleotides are TGTGCCAGCAGTTCAATTAAAGGGGGTACTGCCTACGAGCAGTACTTC. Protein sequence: CASSSIKGGTAYEQYF.

The chain's CDR3 is CASTGTGTGWYEQYF. The DNA of the CDR3 is TGTGCCAGTACGGGTACCGGGACAGGGTGGTACGAGCAGTACTTC. The gene calls are TRBV11-2 and TRBJ2-7; 9 nucleotides align to TRBD1. Germline lookup yields CDR1 SGHAT and CDR2 FQNNGV. The CDR3 is made up of 15 amino acids. V was clipped by 9 bases and J by 4 bases; unmatched bases: 13. Variable domain in full (rest from reference TRBV11-2 and TRBJ2-7): EAGVAQSPRYKIIEKRQSVAFWCNPISGHATLYWYQQILGQGPKLLIQFQNNGVVDDSQLPKDRFSAERLKGVDSTLKIQPAKLEDSAVYLCASTGTGTGWYEQYFGPGTRLTVT.

The CDR3 sequence: CASSLALSSGNTIYF. DNA of the CDR3: TGTGCCAGCAGCTTAGCACTGAGCTCTGGAAACACCATATATTTT. The V call is TRBV7-8, the J call TRBJ1-3; D remains ambiguous. This CDR3 is built from 15 residues. The V end was cut by 0 bases, the J end by 0 bases, with 6 bases between. CDR1 and CDR2 from the germline V gene are SGHVS and FQNEAQ.

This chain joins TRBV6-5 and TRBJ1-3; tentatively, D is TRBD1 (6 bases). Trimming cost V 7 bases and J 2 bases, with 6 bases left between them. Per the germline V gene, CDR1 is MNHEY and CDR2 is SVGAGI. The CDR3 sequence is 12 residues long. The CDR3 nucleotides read TGTGCCAGCAAGGGGGCTGGAAACACCATATATTTT. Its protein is CASKGAGNTIYF.

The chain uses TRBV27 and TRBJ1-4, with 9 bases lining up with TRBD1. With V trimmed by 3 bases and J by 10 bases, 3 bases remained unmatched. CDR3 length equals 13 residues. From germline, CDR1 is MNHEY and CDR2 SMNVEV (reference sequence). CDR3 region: CASSFDRGGKLFF. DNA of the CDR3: TGTGCCAGCAGTTTCGACAGGGGGGGAAAACTGTTTTTT.

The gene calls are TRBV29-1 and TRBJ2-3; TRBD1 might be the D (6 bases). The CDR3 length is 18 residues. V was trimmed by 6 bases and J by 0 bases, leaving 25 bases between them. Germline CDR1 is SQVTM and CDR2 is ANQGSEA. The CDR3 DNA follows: TGCAGCGTCATGACTCCACTTTCAGACAGGTCTAGCACAGATACGCAGTATTTT. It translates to CSVMTPLSDRSSTDTQYF.

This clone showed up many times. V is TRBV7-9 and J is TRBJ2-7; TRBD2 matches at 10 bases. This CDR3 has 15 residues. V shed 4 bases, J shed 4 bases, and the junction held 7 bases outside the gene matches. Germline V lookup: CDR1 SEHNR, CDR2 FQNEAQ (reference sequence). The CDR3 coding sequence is TGTGCCAGCAGCTCCTCCGGGACTAGCGTTTACGAGCAGTACTTC. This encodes CASSSSGTSVYEQYF.

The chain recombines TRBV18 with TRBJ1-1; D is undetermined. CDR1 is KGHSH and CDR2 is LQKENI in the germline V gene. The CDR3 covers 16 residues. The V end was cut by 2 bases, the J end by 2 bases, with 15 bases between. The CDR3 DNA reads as TGTGCCAGCTCACCAAATAGCGGCGGTGGAAACACTGAAGCTTTCTTT. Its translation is CASSPNSGGGNTEAFF.

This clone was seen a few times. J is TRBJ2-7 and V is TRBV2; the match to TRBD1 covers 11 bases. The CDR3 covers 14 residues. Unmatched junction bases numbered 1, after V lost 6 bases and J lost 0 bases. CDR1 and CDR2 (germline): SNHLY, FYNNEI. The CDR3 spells CASRGTGGSYEQYF. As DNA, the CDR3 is TGTGCCAGCAGGGGGACAGGGGGCTCCTACGAGCAGTACTTC.

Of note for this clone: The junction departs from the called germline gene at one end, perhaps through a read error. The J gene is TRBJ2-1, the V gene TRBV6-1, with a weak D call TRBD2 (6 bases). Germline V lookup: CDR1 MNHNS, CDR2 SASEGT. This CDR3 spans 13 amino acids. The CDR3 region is CASREGLNNEQFF. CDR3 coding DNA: TGTGCCAGCAGGGAAGGACTAAACAATGAGCAGTTCTTC.

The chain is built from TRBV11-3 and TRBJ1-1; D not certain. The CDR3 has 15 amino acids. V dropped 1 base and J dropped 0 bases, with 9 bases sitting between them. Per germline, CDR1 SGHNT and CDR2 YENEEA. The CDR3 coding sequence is TGTGCCAGCAGCTTAGGAGATAACCTGAACACTGAAGCTTTCTTT. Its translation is CASSLGDNLNTEAFF.

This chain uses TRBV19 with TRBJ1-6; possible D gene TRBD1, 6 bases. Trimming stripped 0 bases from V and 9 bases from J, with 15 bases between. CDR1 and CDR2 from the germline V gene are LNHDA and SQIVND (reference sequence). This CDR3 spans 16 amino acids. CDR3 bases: TGTGCCAGTAGTATAGATGGGGGCAGGGTTCGTTCACCCCTCCACTTT. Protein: CASSIDGGRVRSPLHF.

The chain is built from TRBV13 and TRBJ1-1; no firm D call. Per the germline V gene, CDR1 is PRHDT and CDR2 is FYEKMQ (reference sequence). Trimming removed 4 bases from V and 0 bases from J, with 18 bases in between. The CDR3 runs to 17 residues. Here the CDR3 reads CASSSPSRIRMNTEAFF. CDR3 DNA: TGTGCCAGCAGCTCCCCGTCCAGGATTAGGATGAACACTGAAGCTTTCTTT.

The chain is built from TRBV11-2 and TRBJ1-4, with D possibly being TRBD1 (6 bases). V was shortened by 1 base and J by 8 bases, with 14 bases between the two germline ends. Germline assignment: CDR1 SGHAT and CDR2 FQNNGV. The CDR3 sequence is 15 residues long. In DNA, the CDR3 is TGTGCCAGCAGCTTAGGTCCGACAGGAAAGGAAAAACTGTTTTTT. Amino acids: CASSLGPTGKEKLFF.

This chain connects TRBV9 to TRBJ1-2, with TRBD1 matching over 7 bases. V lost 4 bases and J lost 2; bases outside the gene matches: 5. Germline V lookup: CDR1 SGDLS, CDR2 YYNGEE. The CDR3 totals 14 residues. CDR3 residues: CASSTGTANYGYTF. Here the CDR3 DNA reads TGTGCCAGCAGCACTGGGACAGCAAACTATGGCTACACCTTC.

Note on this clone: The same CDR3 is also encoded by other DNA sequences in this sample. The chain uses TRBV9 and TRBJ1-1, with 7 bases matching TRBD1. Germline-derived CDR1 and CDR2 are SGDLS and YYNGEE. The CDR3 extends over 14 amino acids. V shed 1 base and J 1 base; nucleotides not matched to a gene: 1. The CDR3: CASSVKGANTEAFF. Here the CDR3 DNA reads TGTGCCAGCAGCGTAAAGGGGGCGAACACTGAAGCTTTCTTT.

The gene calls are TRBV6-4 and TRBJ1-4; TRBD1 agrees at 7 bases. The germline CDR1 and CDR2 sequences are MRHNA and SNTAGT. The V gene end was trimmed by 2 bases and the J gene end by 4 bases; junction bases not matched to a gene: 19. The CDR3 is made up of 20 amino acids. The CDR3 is CASSDTLQGCVNIYNEKLFF. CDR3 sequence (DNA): TGTGCCAGCAGTGACACCCTACAGGGGTGCGTCAATATATATAATGAAAAACTGTTTTTT.

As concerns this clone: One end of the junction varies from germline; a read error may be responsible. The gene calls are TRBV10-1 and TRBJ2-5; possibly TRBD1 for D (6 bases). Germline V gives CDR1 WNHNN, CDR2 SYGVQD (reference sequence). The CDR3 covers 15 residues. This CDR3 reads CASIEGGGLQETQYF. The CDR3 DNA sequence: TGCGCCAGCATTGAGGGTGGGGGCCTGCAAGAGACCCAGTACTTC.

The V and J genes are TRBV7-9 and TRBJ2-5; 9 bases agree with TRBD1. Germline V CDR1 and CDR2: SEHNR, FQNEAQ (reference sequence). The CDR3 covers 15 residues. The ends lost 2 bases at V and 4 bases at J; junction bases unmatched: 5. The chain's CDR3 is CASSLMGQGAETQYF. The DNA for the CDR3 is TGTGCCAGCAGCTTAATGGGACAGGGTGCAGAGACCCAGTACTTC.

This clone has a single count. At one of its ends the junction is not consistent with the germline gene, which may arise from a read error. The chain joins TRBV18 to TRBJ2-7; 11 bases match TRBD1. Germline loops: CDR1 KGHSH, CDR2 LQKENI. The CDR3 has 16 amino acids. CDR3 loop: CASSPPGQGAGYEQYF. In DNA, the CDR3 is TGTGCCAGCTCTCCACCCGGACAGGGGGCGGGCTACGAGCAGTACTTC.

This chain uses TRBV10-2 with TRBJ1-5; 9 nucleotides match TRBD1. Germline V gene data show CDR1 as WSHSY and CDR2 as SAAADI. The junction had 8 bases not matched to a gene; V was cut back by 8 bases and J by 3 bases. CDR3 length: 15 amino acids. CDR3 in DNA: TGCGCCAGCTCTAGGGGACAGGGTACCAATCAGCCCCAGCATTTT. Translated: CASSRGQGTNQPQHF.